This T cell receptor beta chain was sequenced in a study of early T cells in non-severe SARS-CoV-2 infection. Across the study: The study sequenced bulk RNA from unsorted whole blood, with chains unpaired. Study-wide results and caveats: A preference for anti-spike CD8 responses marked VDJdb matching, which missed private and CD4 specificities.

This clonotype has just a few counts. Its antigen remains unidentified. Unique molecular identifiers were attached to individual cDNA molecules. TCRdb used MiXCR to reprocess the 5' RACE reads, holding one entry per CDR3 protein. The data show around 81,000 distinct CDR3 sequences, 14% seen once. The sequenced sample consisted of whole blood. This sequence originates from an adult who was a healthcare worker with PCR-confirmed SARS-CoV-2 infection or an uninfected control (not recorded which).

The CDR3 region has the DNA TGTGCCACCCGCCGTAACACTGAAGCTTTCTTT. As protein: CATRRNTEAFF. The gene calls are TRBV10-3 and TRBJ1-1; D is uncertain. The CDR3 covers 11 residues. Trimming cost V 10 bases and J 2 bases, with 8 bases left between them. CDR1 is ENHRY and CDR2 is SYGVKD in the germline V gene.